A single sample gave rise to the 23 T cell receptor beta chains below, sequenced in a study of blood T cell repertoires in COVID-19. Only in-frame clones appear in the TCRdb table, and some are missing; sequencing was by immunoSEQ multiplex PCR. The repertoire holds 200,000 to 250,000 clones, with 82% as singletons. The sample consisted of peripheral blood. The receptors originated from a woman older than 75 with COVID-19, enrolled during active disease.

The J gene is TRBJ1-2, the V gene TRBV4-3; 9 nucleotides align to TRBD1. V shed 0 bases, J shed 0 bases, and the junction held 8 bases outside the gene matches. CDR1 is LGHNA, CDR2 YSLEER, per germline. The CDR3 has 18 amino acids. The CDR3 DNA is TGCGCCAGCAGCCAAGATCTTCCGGGGACAGGGTCTAACTATGGCTACACCTTC. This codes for CASSQDLPGTGSNYGYTF.

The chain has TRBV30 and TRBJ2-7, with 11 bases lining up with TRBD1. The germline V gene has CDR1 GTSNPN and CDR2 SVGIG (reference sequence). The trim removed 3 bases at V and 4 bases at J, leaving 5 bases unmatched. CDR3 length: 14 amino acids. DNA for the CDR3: TGTGCCTGGAGCCGGACAGGGGGCAGGTACGAGCAGTACTTC. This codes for CAWSRTGGRYEQYF.

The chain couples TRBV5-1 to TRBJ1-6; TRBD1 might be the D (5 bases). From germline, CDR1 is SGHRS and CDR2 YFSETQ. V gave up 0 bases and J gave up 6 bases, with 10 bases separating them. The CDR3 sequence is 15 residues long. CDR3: CASSLEGLTNSPLHF. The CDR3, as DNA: TGCGCCAGCAGCTTGGAGGGACTGACTAATTCACCCCTCCACTTT.

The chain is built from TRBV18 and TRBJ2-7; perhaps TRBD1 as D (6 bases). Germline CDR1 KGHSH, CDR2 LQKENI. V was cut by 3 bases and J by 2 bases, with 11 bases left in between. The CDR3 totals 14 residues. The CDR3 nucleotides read TGTGCCAGCTCACCGACGACAGGTACCTACGAGCAGTACTTC. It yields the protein CASSPTTGTYEQYF.

The CDR3 DNA is TGTGCCACCAGCCCCCCTTTACAGGGGGGCTACACCTTC. Its protein is CATSPPLQGGYTF. The chain uses TRBV15 and TRBJ1-2; 7 bases agree with TRBD1. From germline, CDR1 is LNHNV and CDR2 YYDKDF (reference sequence). The V and J ends lost 5 bases and 8 bases, in that order; junction bases with no gene match: 8. The CDR3 is 13 residues long. The variable domain in full, completed from reference TRBV15 and TRBJ1-2, reads DAMVIQNPRYQVTQFGKPVTLSCSQTLNHNVMYWYQQKSSQAPKLLFHYYDKDFNNEADTPDNFQSRRPNTSFCFLDIRSPGLGDTAMYLCATSPPLQGGYTFGSGTRLTVV.

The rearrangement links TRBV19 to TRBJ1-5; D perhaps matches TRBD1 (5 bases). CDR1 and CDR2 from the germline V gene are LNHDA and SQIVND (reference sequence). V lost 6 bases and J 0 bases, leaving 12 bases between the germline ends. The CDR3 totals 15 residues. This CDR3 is CASREGRYSNQPQHF. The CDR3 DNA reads TGTGCCAGTAGGGAGGGGCGATATAGCAATCAGCCCCAGCATTTT.

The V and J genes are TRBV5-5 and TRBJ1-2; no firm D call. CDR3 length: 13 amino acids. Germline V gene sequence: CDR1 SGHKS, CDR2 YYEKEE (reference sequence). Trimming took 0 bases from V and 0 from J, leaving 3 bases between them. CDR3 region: CASSLGPNYGYTF. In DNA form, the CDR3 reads TGTGCCAGCAGCTTGGGGCCTAACTATGGCTACACCTTC.

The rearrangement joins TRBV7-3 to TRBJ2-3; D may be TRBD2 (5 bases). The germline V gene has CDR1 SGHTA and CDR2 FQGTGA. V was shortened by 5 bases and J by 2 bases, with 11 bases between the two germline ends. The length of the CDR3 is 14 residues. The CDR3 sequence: CASSHTRATDTQYF. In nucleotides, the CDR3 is TGTGCCAGCAGCCATACTAGGGCCACAGATACGCAGTATTTT.

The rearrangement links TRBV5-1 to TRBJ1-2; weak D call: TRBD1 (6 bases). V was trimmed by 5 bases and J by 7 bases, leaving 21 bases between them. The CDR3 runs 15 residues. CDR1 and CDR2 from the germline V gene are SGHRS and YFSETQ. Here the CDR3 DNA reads TGCGCCAGCAGATCCACAGGGTCCCACGGAGGTGGCTACACCTTC. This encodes CASRSTGSHGGGYTF.

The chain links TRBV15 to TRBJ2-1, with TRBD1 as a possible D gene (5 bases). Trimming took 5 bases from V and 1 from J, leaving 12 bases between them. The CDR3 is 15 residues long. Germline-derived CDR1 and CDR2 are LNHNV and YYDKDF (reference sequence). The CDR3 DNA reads TGTGCCACCAGCCCTCGCAGGGAATCCTACAATGAGCAGTTCTTC. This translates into CATSPRRESYNEQFF.

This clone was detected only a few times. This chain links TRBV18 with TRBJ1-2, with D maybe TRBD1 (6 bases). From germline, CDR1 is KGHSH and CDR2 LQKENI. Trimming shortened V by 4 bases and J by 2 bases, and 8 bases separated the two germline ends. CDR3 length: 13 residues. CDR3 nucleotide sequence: TGTGCCAGCTCACTTACAGGGAACTATGGCTACACCTTC. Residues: CASSLTGNYGYTF.

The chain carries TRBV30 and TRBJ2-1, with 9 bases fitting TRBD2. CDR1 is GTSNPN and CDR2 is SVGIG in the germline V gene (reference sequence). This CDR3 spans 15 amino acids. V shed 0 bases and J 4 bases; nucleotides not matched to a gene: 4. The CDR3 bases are TGTGCCTGGAGTGTTCGCGGGGGGGTTTACAATGAGCAGTTCTTC. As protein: CAWSVRGGVYNEQFF.

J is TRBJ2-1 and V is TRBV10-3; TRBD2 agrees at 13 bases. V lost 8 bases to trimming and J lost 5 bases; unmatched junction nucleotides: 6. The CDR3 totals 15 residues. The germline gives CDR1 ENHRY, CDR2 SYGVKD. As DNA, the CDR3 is TGTGCCATCGACGTGGGGACTAGCGGGGACAATGAGCAGTTCTTC. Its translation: CAIDVGTSGDNEQFF.

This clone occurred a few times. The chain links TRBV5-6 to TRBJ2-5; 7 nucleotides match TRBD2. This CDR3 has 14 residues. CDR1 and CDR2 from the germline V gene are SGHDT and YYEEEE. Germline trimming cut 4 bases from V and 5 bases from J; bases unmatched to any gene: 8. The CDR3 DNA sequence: TGTGCCAGCAGCCGGGACTACGGAGCGGAGACCCAGTACTTC. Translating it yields CASSRDYGAETQYF.

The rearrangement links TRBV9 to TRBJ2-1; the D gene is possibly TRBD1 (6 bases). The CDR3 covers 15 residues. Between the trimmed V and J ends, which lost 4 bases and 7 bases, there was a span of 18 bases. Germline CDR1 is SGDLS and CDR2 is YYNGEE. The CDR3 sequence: CASSPQGLASNEQFF. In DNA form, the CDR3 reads TGTGCCAGCAGCCCTCAGGGGCTAGCATCGAATGAGCAGTTCTTC. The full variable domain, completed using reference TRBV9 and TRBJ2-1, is DSGVTQTPKHLITATGQRVTLRCSPRSGDLSVYWYQQSLDQGLQFLIQYYNGEERAKGNILERFSAQQFPDLHSELNLSSLELGDSALYFCASSPQGLASNEQFFGPGTRLTVL.

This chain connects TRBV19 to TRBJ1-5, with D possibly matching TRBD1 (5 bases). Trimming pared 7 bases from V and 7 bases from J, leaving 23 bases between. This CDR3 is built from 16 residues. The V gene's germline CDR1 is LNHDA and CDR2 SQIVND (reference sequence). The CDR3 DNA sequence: TGTGCCAGTACCCTCAACGGAGGGGCGGGCGGGCAGCCCCAGCATTTT. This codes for CASTLNGGAGGQPQHF. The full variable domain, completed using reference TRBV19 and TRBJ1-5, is DGGITQSPKYLFRKEGQNVTLSCEQNLNHDAMYWYRQDPGQGLRLIYYSQIVNDFQKGDIAEGYSVSREKKESFPLTVTSAQKNPTAFYLCASTLNGGAGGQPQHFGDGTRLSIL.

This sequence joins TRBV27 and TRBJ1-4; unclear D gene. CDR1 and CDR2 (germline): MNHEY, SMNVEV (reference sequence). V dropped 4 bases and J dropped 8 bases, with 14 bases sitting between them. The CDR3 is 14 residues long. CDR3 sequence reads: CASSSNLAGEKLFF. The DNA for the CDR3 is TGTGCCAGCAGTTCTAACTTAGCGGGAGAAAAACTGTTTTTT.

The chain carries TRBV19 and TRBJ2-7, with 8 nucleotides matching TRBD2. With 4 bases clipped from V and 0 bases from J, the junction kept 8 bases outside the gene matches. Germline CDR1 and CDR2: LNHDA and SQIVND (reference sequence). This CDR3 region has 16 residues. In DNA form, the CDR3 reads TGTGCCAGTAGTAGCCGTAGCGGGACCAACTCCTACGAGCAGTACTTC. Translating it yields CASSSRSGTNSYEQYF.

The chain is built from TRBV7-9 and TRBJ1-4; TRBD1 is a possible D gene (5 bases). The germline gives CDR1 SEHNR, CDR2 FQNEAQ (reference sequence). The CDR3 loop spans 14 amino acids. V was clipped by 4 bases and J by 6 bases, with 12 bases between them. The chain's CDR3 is CASSYAGGDEKLFF. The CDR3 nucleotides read TGTGCCAGCAGCTACGCGGGGGGAGATGAAAAACTGTTTTTT.

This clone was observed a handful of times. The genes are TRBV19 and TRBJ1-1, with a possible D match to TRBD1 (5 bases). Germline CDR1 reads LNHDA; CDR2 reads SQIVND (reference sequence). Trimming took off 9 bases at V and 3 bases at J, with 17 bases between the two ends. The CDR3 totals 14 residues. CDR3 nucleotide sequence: TGTGCCAGCCGCCTAGGGGCGTATGACACTGAAGCTTTCTTT. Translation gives CASRLGAYDTEAFF. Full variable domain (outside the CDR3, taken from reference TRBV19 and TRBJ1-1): DGGITQSPKYLFRKEGQNVTLSCEQNLNHDAMYWYRQDPGQGLRLIYYSQIVNDFQKGDIAEGYSVSREKKESFPLTVTSAQKNPTAFYLCASRLGAYDTEAFFGQGTRLTVV.

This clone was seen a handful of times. CDR3 residues: CASSLNQGTKETQYF. The CDR3 DNA sequence: TGCGCCAGCAGCCTTAATCAGGGGACTAAAGAGACCCAGTACTTC. The rearrangement joins TRBV5-1 to TRBJ2-5, with D maybe TRBD2 (7 bases). The CDR3 length is 15 residues. Trimming took 4 bases from V and 3 from J, leaving 16 bases between them. The germline gives CDR1 SGHRS, CDR2 YFSETQ.

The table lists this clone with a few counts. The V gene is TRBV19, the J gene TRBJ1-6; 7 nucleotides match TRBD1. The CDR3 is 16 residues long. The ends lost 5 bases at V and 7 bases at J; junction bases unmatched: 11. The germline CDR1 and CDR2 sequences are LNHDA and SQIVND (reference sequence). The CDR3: CASSPRDRGANSPLHF. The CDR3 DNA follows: TGTGCCAGTAGTCCTCGGGACAGAGGTGCGAATTCACCCCTCCACTTT. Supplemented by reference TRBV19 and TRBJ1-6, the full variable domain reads DGGITQSPKYLFRKEGQNVTLSCEQNLNHDAMYWYRQDPGQGLRLIYYSQIVNDFQKGDIAEGYSVSREKKESFPLTVTSAQKNPTAFYLCASSPRDRGANSPLHFGNGTRLTVT.

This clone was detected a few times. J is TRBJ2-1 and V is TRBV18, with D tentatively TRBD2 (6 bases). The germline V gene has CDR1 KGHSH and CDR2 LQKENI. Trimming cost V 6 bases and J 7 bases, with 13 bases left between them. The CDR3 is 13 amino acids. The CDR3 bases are TGTGCCAGCTCCGGCGGGACTCGTAATGAGCAGTTCTTC. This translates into CASSGGTRNEQFF.